This entry lists 30 T cell receptor beta chains sequenced from one sample in a study of blood T cell repertoires in COVID-19. Method: immunoSEQ multiplex PCR; TCRdb's copy keeps in-frame clones and lacks some. The repertoire holds 220,000 or so clones, with almost 90% as singletons. The specimen was PBMCs or T cells enriched from blood (not recorded which). These receptors all come from a man aged 30-40 years who had been exposed to COVID-19.

The J gene is TRBJ2-6, the V gene TRBV7-9; 11 nucleotides align to TRBD1. V dropped 6 bases and J dropped 4; count of bases not matched to a gene: 11. The CDR3 has 18 residues. Germline V gene sequence: CDR1 SEHNR, CDR2 FQNEAQ (reference sequence). The CDR3 coding sequence is TGTGCCAGCAGAAGGACAGGGGGCGCACTGGCCGGGGCCAACGTCCTGACTTTC. Protein sequence: CASRRTGGALAGANVLTF.

This chain links TRBV5-1 with TRBJ2-7; D is undetermined. Per the germline V gene, CDR1 is SGHRS and CDR2 is YFSETQ. Trimming took off 0 bases at V and 9 bases at J, with 10 bases between the two ends. The CDR3 loop spans 12 amino acids. In DNA, the CDR3 is TGCGCCAGCAGCTTGGAAGGCGGCTGGCAGTACTTC. Translating gives CASSLEGGWQYF.

This rearrangement joins TRBV11-2 to TRBJ1-1; perhaps TRBD1 as D (5 bases). Germline loops: CDR1 SGHAT, CDR2 FQNNGV. This CDR3 region has 14 residues. Deletions cut 10 bases from V and 1 base from J, with 16 bases between. The CDR3 sequence is CATLGGGWNTEAFF. The CDR3 DNA reads as TGTGCCACCCTCGGCGGGGGATGGAACACTGAAGCTTTCTTT.

The chain combines TRBV12-3 or TRBV12-4 with TRBJ2-7; 8 bases map to TRBD1. J was trimmed by 5 bases and V by 6 bases; bases with no gene match: 0. This CDR3 has 11 amino acids. The CDR3 loop is CASRDRDEQYF. Here the CDR3 DNA reads TGTGCCAGCAGGGACAGGGACGAGCAGTACTTC.

The chain uses TRBV7-9 and TRBJ1-4; 10 bases are shared with TRBD1. The CDR3 totals 17 residues. The V gene's germline CDR1 is SEHNR and CDR2 FQNEAQ (reference sequence). Unmatched junction bases numbered 11, after V lost 2 bases and J lost 8 bases. The CDR3, as DNA: TGTGCCAGCAGCTTAATCCAGGTTCGGGACAGGGGCGAAAAACTGTTTTTT. Its translation is CASSLIQVRDRGEKLFF.

CDR3 amino acids: CASSLSAGGSNTGELFF. The CDR3 DNA sequence: TGTGCCAGCAGCCTCTCCGCGGGGGGATCGAACACCGGGGAGCTGTTTTTT. The rearrangement links TRBV9 to TRBJ2-2, with TRBD2 matching 8 bases. V lost 4 bases and J lost 0; bases outside the gene matches: 8. The CDR3 totals 17 residues. The germline gives CDR1 SGDLS, CDR2 YYNGEE.

This clone has just one count. The chain couples TRBV9 to TRBJ2-2; 8 nucleotides align to TRBD2. V was pared by 0 bases and J by 6 bases, with 4 bases of the junction left unmatched. In germline, CDR1 is SGDLS, CDR2 YYNGEE. The CDR3 covers 15 residues. The CDR3 reads CASSVERGGPGELFF. DNA for the CDR3: TGTGCCAGCAGCGTAGAACGGGGGGGCCCCGGGGAGCTGTTTTTT.

The chain joins TRBV19 to TRBJ2-7; D may be TRBD2 (6 bases). The germline CDR1 and CDR2 sequences are LNHDA and SQIVND (reference sequence). This CDR3 region has 12 residues. V was trimmed by 6 bases and J by 7 bases, leaving 13 bases between them. CDR3 region: CASRMGGGEQYF. As DNA, the CDR3 is TGTGCCAGTAGGATGGGGGGTGGTGAGCAGTACTTC.

This chain joins TRBV2 and TRBJ2-1, with D perhaps matching TRBD2 (6 bases). Trimming left V 7 bases short and J 4 bases short, with 20 bases between. The CDR3 contains 16 residues. Per the germline V gene, CDR1 is SNHLY and CDR2 is FYNNEI. The CDR3 spells CASIGASGGAYNEQFF. In DNA form, the CDR3 reads TGTGCCAGCATTGGAGCCAGTGGCGGGGCATACAATGAGCAGTTCTTC.

This rearrangement joins TRBV5-1 to TRBJ1-2; 7 bases agree with TRBD1. V shed 0 bases and J 8 bases; nucleotides not matched to a gene: 4. The CDR3 is made up of 13 amino acids. The germline gives CDR1 SGHRS, CDR2 YFSETQ. The CDR3 coding sequence is TGCGCCAGCAGCTTGGGACAGGGATTCGGCTACACCTTC. This encodes CASSLGQGFGYTF.

V usage is TRBV6-5 and J usage is TRBJ2-7, with D perhaps matching TRBD1 (5 bases). This CDR3 contains 12 residues. Germline CDR1 reads MNHEY; CDR2 reads SVGAGI. The V gene lost 8 bases and the J gene lost 2 bases, with 10 bases spanning the gap. As DNA, the CDR3 is TGTGCCAGCTGGGGCTCAGCCTACGAGCAGTACTTC. Its translation: CASWGSAYEQYF.

The rearrangement joins TRBV7-2 to TRBJ2-7; perhaps TRBD2 as D (5 bases). CDR3 length: 14 residues. V gave up 4 bases and J gave up 3 bases, with 13 bases separating them. CDR1 and CDR2 (germline): SGHTA, FQGNSA. CDR3 in amino acids: CASSSTSGSYEQYF. The DNA for the CDR3 is TGTGCCAGCAGCTCCACATCGGGGAGCTACGAGCAGTACTTC.

This sequence joins TRBV6-5 and TRBJ2-1, with 8 bases identical to TRBD2. The trim removed 8 bases at V and 9 bases at J, leaving 9 bases unmatched. In germline, CDR1 is MNHEY, CDR2 SVGAGI. CDR3 length equals 13 residues. The chain's CDR3 is CASRPGGAGEQFF. In nucleotides, the CDR3 is TGTGCCAGCCGCCCGGGGGGGGCAGGTGAGCAGTTCTTC.

The chain recombines TRBV4-1 with TRBJ2-1; 7 nucleotides agree with TRBD1. V trimming: 4 bases; J trimming: 1 base; junction bases outside the gene matches: 7. CDR3 length: 16 amino acids. Per the germline V gene, CDR1 is MGHRA and CDR2 is YSYEKL. CDR3 DNA sequence: TGCGCCAGCAGCCCCCGAATGACAGGGTCCTACAATGAGCAGTTCTTC. Encoded protein: CASSPRMTGSYNEQFF.

V gene TRBV14 combines with J gene TRBJ1-6, with TRBD1 matching 10 bases. The length of the CDR3 is 15 residues. V was clipped by 1 base and J by 8 bases; unmatched bases: 2. Germline CDR1 is SGHDN and CDR2 is FVKESK. CDR3 loop: CASSQGQGAYSPLHF. The CDR3 region has the DNA TGTGCCAGCAGCCAAGGACAGGGGGCTTATTCACCCCTCCACTTT.

The chain recombines TRBV5-1 with TRBJ1-2; 7 nucleotides match TRBD1. This CDR3 is built from 15 residues. Germline CDR1 SGHRS, CDR2 YFSETQ. The trim removed 4 bases at V and 2 bases at J, leaving 8 bases unmatched. This CDR3 reads CASSLGTDENYGYTF. The CDR3, as DNA: TGCGCCAGCAGCCTCGGGACAGACGAAAACTATGGCTACACCTTC. Variable domain in full (rest from reference TRBV5-1 and TRBJ1-2): KAGVTQTPRYLIKTRGQQVTLSCSPISGHRSVSWYQQTPGQGLQFLFEYFSETQRNKGNFPGRFSGRQFSNSRSEMNVSTLELGDSALYLCASSLGTDENYGYTFGSGTRLTVV.

The rearrangement joins TRBV7-9 to TRBJ2-7, with a possible D match to TRBD1 (5 bases). CDR1 and CDR2 (germline): SEHNR, FQNEAQ (reference sequence). Trimming stripped 5 bases from V and 1 base from J, with 12 bases between. This CDR3 contains 14 residues. The CDR3 sequence is CASSVDRESYEQYF. The CDR3 DNA reads TGTGCCAGCAGCGTAGACAGAGAGTCCTACGAGCAGTACTTC.

This chain joins TRBV7-9 and TRBJ2-1; D may be TRBD2 (5 bases). From germline, CDR1 is SEHNR and CDR2 FQNEAQ (reference sequence). This CDR3 has 15 residues. Trimming removed 5 bases at V and 4 bases at J, with 15 bases between. The CDR3 DNA sequence: TGTGCCAGCAGCCGTACTAGACCTTCTTACAATGAGCAGTTCTTC. Protein sequence: CASSRTRPSYNEQFF.

About this clone itself: This same CDR3 is encoded by further DNA sequences in the sample. The rearrangement links TRBV3-1 (or the pseudogene TRBV3-2) to TRBJ2-1; TRBD1 matches 10 bases. CDR3 length equals 15 residues. V gave up 5 bases and J gave up 2 bases; unmatched junction bases: 3. Germline assignment: CDR1 LGHDT and CDR2 YNNKEL (reference sequence). For the CDR3, the DNA is TGTGCCAGCAGCTTAGACAGGGGGCCCTACAATGAGCAGTTCTTC. Amino acid sequence: CASSLDRGPYNEQFF.

The chain recombines TRBV5-5 with TRBJ1-2, with TRBD1 as a possible D gene (6 bases). With 2 bases removed from V and 6 bases from J, the gap between germline ends came to 11 bases. Germline loops: CDR1 SGHKS, CDR2 YYEKEE (reference sequence). CDR3 length: 13 residues. The CDR3 loop is CASSLSQGDGYTF. The CDR3 coding sequence is TGTGCCAGCAGCTTATCACAGGGAGATGGCTACACCTTC.

V is TRBV4-1 and J is TRBJ1-1; possible D gene TRBD1, 6 bases. The germline V gene encodes CDR1 MGHRA and CDR2 YSYEKL. The CDR3 totals 15 residues. The ends were cut back, 0 bases at V and 5 bases at J, with 13 bases in the middle. The DNA for the CDR3 is TGCGCCAGCAGCCAAGAAACTCTCAGGGGTACTGAAGCTTTCTTT. The encoded protein is CASSQETLRGTEAFF.

This chain joins TRBV5-1 and TRBJ1-3; 7 bases agree with TRBD1. CDR3 size: 14 residues. Trimming removed 5 bases from V and 4 bases from J; junction bases left unmatched: 6. Germline V lookup: CDR1 SGHRS, CDR2 YFSETQ. CDR3 protein: CASRTTGDGNTIYF. Here the CDR3 DNA reads TGCGCCAGCAGGACCACAGGGGACGGAAACACCATATATTTT.

The chain couples TRBV7-9 to TRBJ2-1, with D possibly matching TRBD2 (6 bases). V gave up 1 base and J gave up 10 bases, with 11 bases separating them. Germline V gene lookup returns CDR1 SEHNR and CDR2 FQNEAQ (reference sequence). The CDR3 is 13 residues long. The CDR3 loop is CASSLEWAGEQFF. As DNA, the CDR3 is TGTGCCAGCAGCTTAGAGTGGGCGGGGGAGCAGTTCTTC.

The rearrangement joins TRBV19 to TRBJ2-1, with TRBD1 matching 9 bases. Trimming cost V 3 bases and J 4 bases; bases outside gene matches: 7. The germline gives CDR1 LNHDA, CDR2 SQIVND (reference sequence). The CDR3 covers 16 residues. CDR3 amino acids: CASSITGGGKYNEQFF. In DNA, the CDR3 is TGTGCCAGTAGTATCACAGGGGGCGGAAAGTACAATGAGCAGTTCTTC. Filled out from reference TRBV19 and TRBJ2-1, the complete variable domain reads DGGITQSPKYLFRKEGQNVTLSCEQNLNHDAMYWYRQDPGQGLRLIYYSQIVNDFQKGDIAEGYSVSREKKESFPLTVTSAQKNPTAFYLCASSITGGGKYNEQFFGPGTRLTVL.

The chain couples TRBV9 to TRBJ2-1; 9 nucleotides match TRBD1. The V gene end was trimmed by 3 bases and the J gene end by 6 bases; junction bases not matched to a gene: 7. Germline CDR1 is SGDLS and CDR2 is YYNGEE. The CDR3 is 15 residues long. CDR3 sequence reads: CASSAEGQGINEQFF. The CDR3, as DNA: TGTGCCAGCAGCGCCGAGGGACAGGGCATCAATGAGCAGTTCTTC.

The rearrangement joins TRBV11-2 to TRBJ2-3; the match to TRBD2 covers 12 bases. Losses at the gene ends were 3 bases for V and 4 bases for J; bases not matched to a gene: 2. The CDR3 contains 15 residues. Germline V gene sequence: CDR1 SGHAT, CDR2 FQNNGV. The CDR3 protein is CASSFTSGGPDTQYF. The CDR3 DNA follows: TGTGCCAGCAGCTTCACTAGCGGGGGGCCAGATACGCAGTATTTT.

The chain joins TRBV7-2 to TRBJ1-1; 7 bases map to TRBD1. The germline V gene encodes CDR1 SGHTA and CDR2 FQGNSA. J gave up 0 bases and V 5 bases, and 9 bases lay outside the gene matches. The CDR3 has 16 residues. CDR3 protein: CASSLVGGQMNTEAFF. The CDR3 DNA reads TGTGCCAGCAGCCTCGTGGGGGGACAGATGAACACTGAAGCTTTCTTT.

The chain combines TRBV10-3 with TRBJ2-7; 8 bases align to TRBD1. J gave up 3 bases and V 3 bases, and 4 bases lay outside the gene matches. Per germline, CDR1 ENHRY and CDR2 SYGVKD. The CDR3 consists of 14 residues. CDR3 protein: CAISDRQGNYEQYF. The CDR3 DNA reads as TGTGCCATCAGTGATCGACAGGGGAACTACGAGCAGTACTTC.

This clone showed up just a few times. The V gene is TRBV19, the J gene TRBJ2-2; no firm D call. CDR3 size: 16 residues. Germline CDR1 reads LNHDA; CDR2 reads SQIVND (reference sequence). V was clipped by 1 base and J by 0 bases, with 9 bases between them. This CDR3 is CASSIGGYSNTGELFF. In DNA form, the CDR3 reads TGTGCCAGTAGTATAGGCGGATACTCGAACACCGGGGAGCTGTTTTTT.

The gene calls are TRBV27 and TRBJ2-4, with D possibly matching TRBD1 (6 bases). The CDR3 covers 17 residues. Between the trimmed V and J ends, which lost 4 bases and 3 bases, there was a span of 19 bases. Germline V gene data show CDR1 as MNHEY and CDR2 as SMNVEV (reference sequence). Here the CDR3 DNA reads TGTGCCAGCAGTTGGGGTCGGCAGGGGAGAATCAAAAACATTCAGTACTTC. Translating it yields CASSWGRQGRIKNIQYF.